The 5 T cell receptor beta chains reported below all come from one sample, sequenced in a study of CD8 T cells in ankylosing spondylitis. TCRdb redid the calling of the 5' RACE reads with MiXCR, one entry per CDR3 protein. The repertoire consists of about 360,000 distinct CDR3 sequences, with approximately 15% occurring once and the leading ten covering 0.95% to 1.4%. The sequenced sample consisted of blood, either unsorted or a sorted T cell fraction (not recorded which). The receptors stem from a male donor with ankylosing spondylitis or in good health (not recorded which).

The sample holds many counts of this clonotype. This sequence joins TRBV5-1 and TRBJ2-3; a weak D match, TRBD2 (6 bases). Germline CDR1 SGHRS, CDR2 YFSETQ. Deletions cut 2 bases from V and 5 bases from J, with 12 bases between. The CDR3 length is 14 residues. The CDR3 DNA reads TGCGCCAGCAGCTTCTCTAGCGTGGGAGATACGCAGTATTTT. Its translation is CASSFSSVGDTQYF.

The gene calls are TRBV10-3 and TRBJ1-6; D unresolved. The CDR3 extends over 16 amino acids. Germline lookup yields CDR1 ENHRY and CDR2 SYGVKD. V shed 6 bases and J shed 8 bases, with 20 bases lying between them. As DNA, the CDR3 is TGTGCCATCAGCAACGACGACATCTGGATGGATTCACCCCTCCACTTT. Encoded protein: CAISNDDIWMDSPLHF.

A few counts support this clonotype. This chain uses TRBV4-2 with TRBJ2-7; 7 bases fit TRBD1. The J segment lost 6 bases and the V segment lost 0 bases, leaving 2 bases of the junction unmatched. The CDR3 has 13 amino acids. CDR1 is LGHNA, CDR2 YNFKEQ, per germline. The CDR3 DNA reads as TGTGCCAGCAGCCAAGAACAGGGGTTCGAGCAGTACTTC. Residues: CASSQEQGFEQYF.

The chain carries TRBV6-1 and TRBJ2-1, with TRBD1 matching over 8 bases. Per the germline V gene, CDR1 is MNHNS and CDR2 is SASEGT. The CDR3 spans 15 residues. V lost 11 bases to trimming and J lost 2 bases; unmatched junction nucleotides: 11. CDR3: CACSKDREPYNEQFF. The CDR3 nucleotides read TGTGCCTGCTCGAAGGACAGGGAGCCCTACAATGAGCAGTTCTTC.

This clonotype was seen a few times. This sequence joins TRBV12-3 or TRBV12-4 and TRBJ2-5; 8 bases are shared with TRBD1. The CDR3 consists of 17 residues. With V trimmed by 1 base and J by 5 bases, 12 bases remained unmatched. CDR3 sequence: CASSLGLPTGGLETQYF. The CDR3 DNA is TGTGCCAGCAGTTTAGGCCTTCCTACAGGGGGTCTGGAGACCCAGTACTTC.